A selection of T cell receptor beta chains follows, all from one sample in a study of T cells in localized non-small cell lung cancer. Sequencing was performed with immunoSEQ multiplex PCR; in TCRdb, only in-frame clones are kept and a portion is missing. The table includes approximately 49,000 clones, around three quarters detected once. The sequencing used peripheral blood, collected before any cancer treatment. These receptors all stem from a man aged 40 to 69 with stage I squamous cell lung carcinoma. CDR3s include the opening cysteine and the closing phenylalanine or tryptophan. D genes are given only for firm matches. Size tells how often a clone was seen (once, few, many) or the class of an expanded clone, and some rows leave it out.

j_call | v_call | clone_size | d_call | cdr3_nt | cdr3_aa
TRBJ1-1 | TRBV29-1 | . | . | TGCAGCGTTGAAGGGGTAGCGCGGGCCACTGAAGCTTTCTTT | CSVEGVARATEAFF
TRBJ1-3 | TRBV18 | . | . | TGTGCCAGCTCACCGGGTGGACTCGGGTCTGGAAACACCATATATTTT | CASSPGGLGSGNTIYF
TRBJ1-4 | TRBV19 | . | TRBD1 | TGTGCCAGTAGTCCCGGGACAGGGTTTGAAAAACTGTTTTTT | CASSPGTGFEKLFF
TRBJ1-1 | TRBV19 | once | . | TGTGCCAGTAGTATTTTTATGACAGGCCTGAACACTGAAGCTTTCTTT | CASSIFMTGLNTEAFF
TRBJ2-3 | TRBV5-8 | . | TRBD2 | TGTGCCAGCAGCCCCGGGACTAGCGGAAGCACAGATACGCAGTATTTT | CASSPGTSGSTDTQYF
TRBJ1-2 | TRBV9 | few | TRBD1 | TGTGCCAGCAGCAAACAGGGGGCGGGGAGGAACACCTTC | CASSKQGAGRNTF
TRBJ2-5 | TRBV7-2 | . | . | TGTGCCAGCAGCTTAGGGATTCAAGAGACCCAGTACTTC | CASSLGIQETQYF
TRBJ2-5 | TRBV15 | few | TRBD2 | TGTGCCACCAGCGGACGGGGGGGCATGGAGACCCAGTACTTC | CATSGRGGMETQYF
TRBJ2-2 | TRBV5-8 | . | . | TGTGCCAGCAGCTTGTTTTCGGGGTCCGAAGGGGAGCTGTTTTTT | CASSLFSGSEGELFF
TRBJ2-7 | TRBV2 | . | TRBD2 | TGTGCCGGGGGGGAGGCAGGGACTTCCTACGAGCAGTACTTC | CAGGEAGTSYEQYF
TRBJ2-1 | TRBV6-5 | once | . | TGTGCCAGCACCCTTTCCGGGGCCCCGTACAATGAGCAGTTCTTC | CASTLSGAPYNEQFF
TRBJ2-7 | TRBV29-1 | . | . | TGCAGCGTTACCCCCAGGGAACTTACCTACGAGCAGTACTTC | CSVTPRELTYEQYF
TRBJ2-1 | TRBV2 | once | TRBD2 | TGTGCCAGCATCGAAAGCGGGGGGACGGACAATGAGCAGTTCTTC | CASIESGGTDNEQFF